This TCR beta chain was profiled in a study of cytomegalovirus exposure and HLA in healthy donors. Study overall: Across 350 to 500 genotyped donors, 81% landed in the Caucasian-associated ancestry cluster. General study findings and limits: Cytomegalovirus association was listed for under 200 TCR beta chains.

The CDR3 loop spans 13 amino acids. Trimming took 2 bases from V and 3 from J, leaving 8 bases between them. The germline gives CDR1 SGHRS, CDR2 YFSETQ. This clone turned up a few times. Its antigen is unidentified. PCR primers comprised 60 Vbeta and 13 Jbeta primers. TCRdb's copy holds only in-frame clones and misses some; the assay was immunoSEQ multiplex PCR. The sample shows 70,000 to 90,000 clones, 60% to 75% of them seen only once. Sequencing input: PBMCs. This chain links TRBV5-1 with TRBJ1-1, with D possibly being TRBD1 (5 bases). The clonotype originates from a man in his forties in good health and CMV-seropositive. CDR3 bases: TGCGCCAGCAGCTTAGGGGTTGACACTGAAGCTTTCTTT. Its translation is CASSLGVDTEAFF.